The T cell receptor beta chain described here comes from a study of T cells expressing NK-cell markers. Study background: The authors sequenced eight donors, of whom seven were HCMV-seropositive and one was seronegative.

The CDR3 runs to 17 residues. Looked up from germline, CDR1 is SGHTA and CDR2 is FQGNSA. Details on this clonotype: Its target is not known.

Findings and limits, study-wide: The dominant NKG2C+ clonotypes represented about 1.0-7.5% of CD8+ T cells in over 5 donors. Also leading the CD3+CD56-NKG2C+ fraction in a handful of donors were these clonotypes.

Beta-chain TCR cDNA was generated via 5'RACE template switching with UMIs. Reprocessing the 5' RACE reads, TCRdb reports a single entry for every CDR3 protein and omits DNA. Its listing shows a few hundred thousand distinct CDR3 sequences. The chain carries TRBV7-2 and TRBJ1-2; TCRdb designates TRBD1, a call that cannot be tested without DNA. Sequencing used blood T cells: a sorted CD56 or NKG2C T cell subset, CD4+ or CD8+ T cells, or bulk PBMC T cells (not recorded which). The receptor's source is a young man in good health. The CDR3 here is CASRADRDSSSKAGYTF.